The 10 T cell receptor beta chains below come from one sample, sequenced in a study of shared clonotypes between healthy human individuals (dated by TCRdb to about 2020). Library preparation was by the immunoSEQ multiplex PCR assay. TCRdb holds this immuneACCESS table with in-frame rearrangements only. Some clones are missing; in checked studies, unresolved V genes explain under half, and the rest has no known cause. Here the sample has under 600,000 clones; nearly 80% occur a single time. The ten biggest clones cover about 12% of the sample. The material sequenced was PBMCs. These TCRs come from a woman between 40 and 55 years old in good health. Some clones in this sample may be carry-over from other donors' samples.

V gene TRBV15 combines with J gene TRBJ1-2, with D unclear. Trimming shortened V by 0 bases and J by 2 bases, and 10 bases separated the two germline ends. CDR1 is LNHNV and CDR2 is YYDKDF in the germline V gene (reference sequence). The CDR3 is 15 amino acids. The CDR3 reads CATSRDPRTNYGYTF. The CDR3 DNA is TGTGCCACCAGCAGAGATCCCCGTACCAACTATGGCTACACCTTC.

This clone was recorded once. The chain recombines TRBV7-3 with TRBJ2-3; TRBD2 aligns across 14 bases. With 2 bases clipped from V and 4 bases from J, the junction kept 11 bases outside the gene matches. Germline assignment: CDR1 SGHTA and CDR2 FQGTGA. CDR3 length: 19 amino acids. Here the CDR3 reads CASSLPVPGLAGEADTQYF. CDR3 bases: TGTGCCAGCAGCTTACCCGTCCCGGGACTAGCGGGAGAAGCAGATACGCAGTATTTT.

This clone has only one observation. V and J are TRBV10-3 and TRBJ2-7; 7 positions match TRBD1. Germline CDR1 reads ENHRY; CDR2 reads SYGVKD. The CDR3 is 15 amino acids. The junction had 13 bases not matched to a gene; V was cut back by 2 bases and J by 9 bases. The CDR3 DNA reads as TGTGCCATCAGTGAGGAGGGGACAGATGATCTGGGGCAGTACTTC. It codes for CAISEEGTDDLGQYF.

This clone occurred a few times. The chain is built from TRBV11-2 and TRBJ2-7; D may correspond to TRBD1 or TRBD2 (6 bases each). The germline gives CDR1 SGHAT, CDR2 FQNNGV. V gave up 7 bases and J gave up 5 bases, with 15 bases separating them. The CDR3 totals 13 residues. Written as DNA, the CDR3 is TGTGCCAGCACCTCCGGAGGGGGTAACGAGCAGTACTTC. Its protein is CASTSGGGNEQYF.

The J gene is TRBJ2-6, the V gene TRBV5-1; D gene ambiguous. The V gene lost 1 base and the J gene lost 1 base, with 6 bases spanning the gap. CDR3 length: 15 residues. The germline gives CDR1 SGHRS, CDR2 YFSETQ. CDR3 nucleotides: TGCGCCAGCAGCTTGTCGAATTCTGGGGCCAACGTCCTGACTTTC. Encoded protein: CASSLSNSGANVLTF.

The genes are TRBV11-3 and TRBJ1-1; D remains ambiguous. The CDR3 has 14 residues. V shed 5 bases and J shed 4 bases, with 14 bases lying between them. Looked up from germline, CDR1 is SGHNT and CDR2 is YENEEA. CDR3 in DNA: TGTGCCAGCAGCAACACTTATCCCGGCACTGAAGCTTTCTTT. It is translated as CASSNTYPGTEAFF. Based on the CDR3 plus reference TRBV11-3 and TRBJ1-1, the full variable domain is EAGVVQSPRYKIIEKKQPVAFWCNPISGHNTLYWYLQNLGQGPELLIRYENEEAVDDSQLPKDRFSAERLKGVDSTLKIQPAELGDSAVYLCASSNTYPGTEAFFGQGTRLTVV.

With regard to this clone: The germline gene is not matched at one end of the junction; a read error may be the cause. The chain uses TRBV28 and TRBJ2-7; D is perhaps TRBD1 (6 bases). Germline V lookup: CDR1 MDHEN, CDR2 SYDVKM. The CDR3 is 13 amino acids. The CDR3 loop is CACRGYGSYEQYF. CDR3 DNA sequence: TGTGCCTGCAGGGGTTACGGCTCCTACGAGCAGTACTTC.

The chain employs TRBV7-6 and TRBJ2-1; D is unresolved. Trimming removed 2 bases at V and 6 bases at J, with 8 bases between. Germline-derived CDR1 and CDR2 are SGHVS and FNYEAQ. CDR3 length equals 13 residues. This chain's CDR3 is CASSLLVGNEQFF. The CDR3 DNA sequence: TGTGCCAGCAGCTTACTAGTAGGCAATGAGCAGTTCTTC.

The CDR3 protein is CASRLANSYEQYF. The DNA of the CDR3 is TGTGCCAGCAGACTAGCCAACTCCTACGAGCAGTACTTC. The chain joins TRBV27 to TRBJ2-7; TRBD2 is a possible D gene (6 bases). This CDR3 has 13 amino acids. Per germline, CDR1 MNHEY and CDR2 SMNVEV (reference sequence). V was cut by 6 bases and J by 0 bases, with 9 bases left in between.

This rearrangement joins TRBV19 to TRBJ2-7; 7 bases map to TRBD1. Germline assignment: CDR1 LNHDA and CDR2 SQIVND (reference sequence). The V segment lost 6 bases and the J segment 0 bases; nucleotides outside the gene matches: 2. The CDR3 is 13 amino acids. Here the CDR3 reads CASRRQGSYEQYF. The CDR3 region has the DNA TGTGCCAGTAGACGACAGGGCTCCTACGAGCAGTACTTC.